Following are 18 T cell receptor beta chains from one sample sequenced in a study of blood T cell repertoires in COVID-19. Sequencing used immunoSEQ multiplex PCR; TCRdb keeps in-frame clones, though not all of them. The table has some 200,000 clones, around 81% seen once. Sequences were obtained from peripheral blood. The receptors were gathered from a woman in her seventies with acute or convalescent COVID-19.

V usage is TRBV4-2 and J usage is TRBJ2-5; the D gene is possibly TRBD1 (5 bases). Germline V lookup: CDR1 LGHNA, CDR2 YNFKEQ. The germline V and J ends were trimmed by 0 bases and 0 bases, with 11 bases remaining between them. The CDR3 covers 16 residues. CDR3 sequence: CASSQEYKGHQETQYF. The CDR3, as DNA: TGTGCCAGCAGCCAAGAGTACAAGGGGCACCAAGAGACCCAGTACTTC.

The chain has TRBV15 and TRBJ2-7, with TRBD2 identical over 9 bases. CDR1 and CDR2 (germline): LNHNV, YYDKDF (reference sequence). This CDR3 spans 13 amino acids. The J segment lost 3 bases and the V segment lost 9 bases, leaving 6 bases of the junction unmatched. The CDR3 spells CATLAGAYYEQYF. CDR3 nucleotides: TGTGCCACTTTAGCGGGAGCATACTACGAGCAGTACTTC.

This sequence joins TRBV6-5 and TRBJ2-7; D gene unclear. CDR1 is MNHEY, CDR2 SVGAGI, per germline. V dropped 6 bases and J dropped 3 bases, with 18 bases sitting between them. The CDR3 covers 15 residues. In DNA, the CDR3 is TGTGCCAGCAGCTCACCGATAGCTTCTCGCTACGAGCAGTACTTC. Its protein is CASSSPIASRYEQYF.

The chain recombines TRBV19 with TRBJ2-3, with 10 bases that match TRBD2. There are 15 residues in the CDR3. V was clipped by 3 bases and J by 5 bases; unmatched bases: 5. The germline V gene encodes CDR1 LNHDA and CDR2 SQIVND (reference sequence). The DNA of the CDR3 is TGTGCCAGTAGTATCCTAGCGGGAGTTCTAGATACGCAGTATTTT. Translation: CASSILAGVLDTQYF.

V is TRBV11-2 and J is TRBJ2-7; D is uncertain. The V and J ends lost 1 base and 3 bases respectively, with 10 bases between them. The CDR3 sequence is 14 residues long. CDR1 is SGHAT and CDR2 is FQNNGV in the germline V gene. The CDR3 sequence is CASSLGFLYYEQYF. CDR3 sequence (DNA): TGTGCCAGCAGCTTAGGGTTTCTATACTACGAGCAGTACTTC.

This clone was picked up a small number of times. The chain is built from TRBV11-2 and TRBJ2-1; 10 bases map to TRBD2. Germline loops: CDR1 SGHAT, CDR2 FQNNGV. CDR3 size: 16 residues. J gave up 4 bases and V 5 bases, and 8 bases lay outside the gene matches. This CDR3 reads CASSLLGLAVYNEQFF. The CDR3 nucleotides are TGTGCCAGCAGCCTCCTTGGACTAGCGGTGTACAATGAGCAGTTCTTC.

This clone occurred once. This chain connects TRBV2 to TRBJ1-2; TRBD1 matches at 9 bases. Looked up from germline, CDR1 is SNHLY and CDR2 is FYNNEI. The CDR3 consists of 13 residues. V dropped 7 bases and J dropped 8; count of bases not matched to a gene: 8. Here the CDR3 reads CASKRDRVGGYTF. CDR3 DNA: TGTGCCAGCAAACGGGACAGGGTCGGGGGCTACACCTTC.

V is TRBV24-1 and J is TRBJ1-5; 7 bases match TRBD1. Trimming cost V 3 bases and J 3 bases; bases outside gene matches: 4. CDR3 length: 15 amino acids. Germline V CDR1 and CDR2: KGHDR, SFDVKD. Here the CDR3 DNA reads TGTGCCACCAGTGATCCCGGGACAGACAATCAGCCCCAGCATTTT. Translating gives CATSDPGTDNQPQHF.

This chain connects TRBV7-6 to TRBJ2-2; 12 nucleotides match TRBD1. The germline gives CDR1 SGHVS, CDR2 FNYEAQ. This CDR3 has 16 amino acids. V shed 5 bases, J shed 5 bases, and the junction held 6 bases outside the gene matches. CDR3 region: CASSIRDRGPTGELFF. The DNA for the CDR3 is TGTGCCAGCAGCATCCGGGACAGGGGGCCGACCGGGGAGCTGTTTTTT.

CDR3 in amino acids: CASSQRRTSGYNEQFF. CDR3 nucleotide sequence: TGTGCCAGCAGCCAAAGACGGACTAGCGGTTACAATGAGCAGTTCTTC. V and J are TRBV11-2 and TRBJ2-1; 10 bases are shared with TRBD2. Germline V gene lookup returns CDR1 SGHAT and CDR2 FQNNGV. The CDR3 runs 16 residues. The V gene end was trimmed by 5 bases and the J gene end by 4 bases; junction bases not matched to a gene: 8. Full variable domain (outside the CDR3, taken from reference TRBV11-2 and TRBJ2-1): EAGVAQSPRYKIIEKRQSVAFWCNPISGHATLYWYQQILGQGPKLLIQFQNNGVVDDSQLPKDRFSAERLKGVDSTLKIQPAKLEDSAVYLCASSQRRTSGYNEQFFGPGTRLTVL.

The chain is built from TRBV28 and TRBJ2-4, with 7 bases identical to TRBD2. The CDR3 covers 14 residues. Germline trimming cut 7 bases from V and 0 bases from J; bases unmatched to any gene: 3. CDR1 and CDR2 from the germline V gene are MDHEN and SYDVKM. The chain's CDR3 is CASTSGGAKNIQYF. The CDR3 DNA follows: TGTGCCAGCACCTCGGGGGGAGCCAAAAACATTCAGTACTTC.

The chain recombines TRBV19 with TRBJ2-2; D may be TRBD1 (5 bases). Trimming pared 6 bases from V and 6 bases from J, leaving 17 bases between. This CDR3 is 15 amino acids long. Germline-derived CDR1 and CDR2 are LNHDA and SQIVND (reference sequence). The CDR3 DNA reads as TGTGCCAGTAGGCGGTCTGGTTTAGGGGCCGGGGAGCTGTTTTTT. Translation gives CASRRSGLGAGELFF.

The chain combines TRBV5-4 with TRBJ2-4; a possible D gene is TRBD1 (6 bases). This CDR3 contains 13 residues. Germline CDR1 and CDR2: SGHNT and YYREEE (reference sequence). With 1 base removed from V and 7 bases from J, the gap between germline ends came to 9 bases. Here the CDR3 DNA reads TGTGCCAGCAGCTTGTTGGACAGTAACATTCAGTACTTC. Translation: CASSLLDSNIQYF.

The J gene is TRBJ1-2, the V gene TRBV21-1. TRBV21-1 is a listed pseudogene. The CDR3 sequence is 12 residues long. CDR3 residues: CASKPGFYGYTF. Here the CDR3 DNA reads TGTGCCAGCAAACCGGGTTTTTATGGCTACACCTTC.

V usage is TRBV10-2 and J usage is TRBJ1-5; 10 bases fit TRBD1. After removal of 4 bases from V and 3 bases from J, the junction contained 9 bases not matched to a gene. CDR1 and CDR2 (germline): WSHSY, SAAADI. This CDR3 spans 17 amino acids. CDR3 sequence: CASSATGDRGYNQPQHF. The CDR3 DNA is TGCGCCAGCAGTGCCACAGGGGACAGGGGTTACAATCAGCCCCAGCATTTT.

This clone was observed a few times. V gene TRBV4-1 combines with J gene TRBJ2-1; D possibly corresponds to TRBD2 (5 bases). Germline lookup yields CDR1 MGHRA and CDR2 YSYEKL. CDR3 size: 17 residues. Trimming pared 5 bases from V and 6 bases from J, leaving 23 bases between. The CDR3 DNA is TGCGCCAGCAGCAGGGAGTCGGAGTTTGGTTATGCCAATGAGCAGTTCTTC. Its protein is CASSRESEFGYANEQFF.

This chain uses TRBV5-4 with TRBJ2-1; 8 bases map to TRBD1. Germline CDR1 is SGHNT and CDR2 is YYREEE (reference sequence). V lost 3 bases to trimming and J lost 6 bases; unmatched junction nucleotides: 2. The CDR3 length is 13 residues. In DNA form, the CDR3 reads TGTGCCAGCAGCTCGGGACAGGCCAATGAGCAGTTCTTC. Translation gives CASSSGQANEQFF.

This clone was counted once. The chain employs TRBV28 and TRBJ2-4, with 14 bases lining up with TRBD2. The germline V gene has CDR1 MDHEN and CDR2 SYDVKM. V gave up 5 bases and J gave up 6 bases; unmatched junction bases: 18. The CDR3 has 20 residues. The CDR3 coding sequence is TGTGCCAGCAGTCCTTTCGGGACTAGCGGGAGAGGGGTGGGAGGAAACATTCAGTACTTC. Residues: CASSPFGTSGRGVGGNIQYF. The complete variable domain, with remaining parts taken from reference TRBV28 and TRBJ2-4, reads DVKVTQSSRYLVKRTGEKVFLECVQDMDHENMFWYRQDPGLGLRLIYFSYDVKMKEKGDIPEGYSVSREKKERFSLILESASTNQTSMYLCASSPFGTSGRGVGGNIQYFGAGTRLSVL.